The 31 T cell receptor beta chains below were found in one sample sequenced in a study of blood T cell repertoires in COVID-19. The method was immunoSEQ multiplex PCR; TCRdb's version includes in-frame clones alone and lacks a portion of them. The table lists roughly 14,000 clones, approximately 83% of them singletons. Sequenced material: peripheral blood. These receptors were collected from a human donor in a cohort sampled during active COVID-19.

The rearrangement links TRBV4-3 to TRBJ1-6; D perhaps matches TRBD1 (5 bases). Germline V lookup: CDR1 LGHNA, CDR2 YSLEER. This CDR3 region has 15 residues. V lost 1 base to trimming and J lost 9 bases, with 13 bases between them. The CDR3 nucleotides are TGCGCCAGCAGCCAAGGGGGACTGGGAGGTTCACCCCTCCACTTT. Translated: CASSQGGLGGSPLHF.

The chain links TRBV2 to TRBJ2-7, with D possibly TRBD1 on 5 matching bases. Germline V lookup: CDR1 SNHLY, CDR2 FYNNEI. The CDR3 runs 12 residues. The ends were cut back, 5 bases at V and 6 bases at J, with 11 bases in the middle. Written as DNA, the CDR3 is TGTGCCAGCAGTTCAGGGTTCGCCGAGCAGTACTTC. This codes for CASSSGFAEQYF.

This sequence joins TRBV5-6 and TRBJ1-5; a possible D gene is TRBD1 (6 bases). Trimming took off 4 bases at V and 9 bases at J, with 14 bases between the two ends. Germline loops: CDR1 SGHDT, CDR2 YYEEEE. The CDR3 extends over 13 amino acids. CDR3 in DNA: TGTGCCAGCAGCCTACAGGGAACAGCGCCCCAGCATTTT. It codes for CASSLQGTAPQHF.

The J gene is TRBJ2-2, the V gene TRBV2; a weak D match, TRBD2 (5 bases). The V end was cut by 1 base, the J end by 1 base, with 10 bases between. CDR3 length equals 16 residues. Germline CDR1 is SNHLY and CDR2 is FYNNEI. DNA of the CDR3: TGTGCCAGCAGTGAAGAATTAGCGAGGAACACCGGGGAGCTGTTTTTT. Translating gives CASSEELARNTGELFF.

The chain uses TRBV18 and TRBJ2-5; 7 positions match TRBD1. Germline CDR1 reads KGHSH; CDR2 reads LQKENI. CDR3 length: 15 residues. Trimming removed 2 bases from V and 2 bases from J; junction bases left unmatched: 5. The CDR3 here is CASSPTGARQETQYF. The CDR3 region has the DNA TGTGCCAGCTCACCAACAGGGGCGAGGCAAGAGACCCAGTACTTC.

The CDR3 coding sequence is TGTGCCAGTAGGGGGCACGGGGGATCGTCGCCCCAGCATTTT. It is translated as CASRGHGGSSPQHF. The chain has TRBV19 and TRBJ1-5; D perhaps matches TRBD1 (5 bases). Trimming removed 6 bases at V and 9 bases at J, with 18 bases between. Germline values: CDR1 LNHDA, CDR2 SQIVND (reference sequence). The CDR3 sequence is 14 residues long.

This clone is medium-sized (0.01 to 0.1%) within its sample. DNA of the CDR3: TGTGCCAGCAGTATCCGGACAGGGGACCCTGAACGGGGAAAACTGTTTTTT. Translating gives CASSIRTGDPERGKLFF. V is TRBV27 and J is TRBJ1-4; 9 nucleotides line up with TRBD1. This CDR3 comprises 17 residues. With 5 bases clipped from V and 10 bases from J, the junction kept 17 bases outside the gene matches. Germline CDR1 MNHEY, CDR2 SMNVEV (reference sequence).

This clone was seen once. The chain carries TRBV29-1 and TRBJ1-1, with D perhaps TRBD1 (6 bases). The CDR3 contains 12 residues. From germline, CDR1 is SQVTM and CDR2 ANQGSEA. The ends were cut back, 6 bases at V and 6 bases at J, with 14 bases in the middle. The CDR3 nucleotides read TGCAGCGTGGGGAGGGGGGACGCTGAAGCTTTCTTT. Its translation is CSVGRGDAEAFF.

With respect to this clone: The junction differs from germline at one of its ends, possibly a read error. The chain recombines TRBV7-9 with TRBJ2-7; D is undetermined. This CDR3 is 13 amino acids long. Germline V gives CDR1 SEHNR, CDR2 FQNEAQ (reference sequence). This chain's CDR3 is CASSPPVSFEQYF. DNA of the CDR3: TGTGCCAGCAGCCCTCCTGTGTCCTTCGAGCAGTACTTC. The whole variable domain, remainder taken from reference TRBV7-9 and TRBJ2-7, is DTGVSQNPRHKITKRGQNVTFRCDPISEHNRLYWYRQTLGQGPEFLTYFQNEAQLEKSRLLSDRFSAERPKGSFSTLEIQRTEQGDSAMYLCASSPPVSFEQYFGPGTRLTVT.

This clone was picked up a small number of times. This chain connects TRBV6-1 to TRBJ1-4; D uncertain. The V end was cut by 0 bases, the J end by 11 bases, with 16 bases between. The length of the CDR3 is 15 residues. Germline CDR1 is MNHNS and CDR2 is SASEGT. In DNA, the CDR3 is TGTGCCAGCAGTGAAGCGGAAACTGGTGGAGAGAAACTGTTTTTT. Translation gives CASSEAETGGEKLFF.

The chain joins TRBV7-2 to TRBJ1-2; 10 nucleotides line up with TRBD1. The junction had 2 bases not matched to a gene; V was cut back by 6 bases and J by 4 bases. CDR1 is SGHTA, CDR2 FQGNSA, per germline. This CDR3 contains 13 residues. CDR3 loop: CASSRTGGYGYTF. CDR3 in DNA: TGTGCCAGCAGTCGGACAGGGGGCTATGGCTACACCTTC.

The chain uses TRBV7-9 and TRBJ2-1, with D uncertain. With 9 bases removed from V and 3 bases from J, the gap between germline ends came to 6 bases. The CDR3 runs to 11 residues. CDR1 SEHNR and CDR2 FQNEAQ come from the germline V gene (reference sequence). CDR3 residues: CASYYYNEQFF. The CDR3 region has the DNA TGTGCCAGTTACTACTACAATGAGCAGTTCTTC.

J is TRBJ2-7 and V is TRBV7-9; possible D gene TRBD1, 6 bases. Trimming took off 0 bases at V and 2 bases at J, with 11 bases between the two ends. Germline values: CDR1 SEHNR, CDR2 FQNEAQ (reference sequence). This CDR3 region has 15 residues. The CDR3 is CASSLAVDRTYEQYF. CDR3 DNA: TGTGCCAGCAGCTTAGCGGTGGACAGAACCTACGAGCAGTACTTC.

The chain combines TRBV2 with TRBJ2-1; D ambiguous. Germline V gene lookup returns CDR1 SNHLY and CDR2 FYNNEI. This CDR3 region has 11 residues. Deletions cut 4 bases from V and 9 bases from J, with 7 bases between. The CDR3 bases are TGTGCCAGCAGTGGGCCCCGTGAGCAGTTCTTC. Its protein product is CASSGPREQFF.

The CDR3: CATSETPGQGSGELFF. The CDR3 nucleotides are TGTGCCACCAGTGAAACCCCGGGACAGGGGTCCGGGGAGCTGTTTTTT. J is TRBJ2-2 and V is TRBV24-1, with TRBD1 matching 10 bases. The CDR3 has 16 amino acids. The germline CDR1 and CDR2 sequences are KGHDR and SFDVKD. V trimming: 4 bases; J trimming: 6 bases; junction bases outside the gene matches: 7.

This clone was observed a single time. The V gene is TRBV7-8, the J gene TRBJ2-1, with unresolved D. The V and J ends lost 5 bases and 4 bases respectively, with 6 bases between them. There are 12 residues in the CDR3. Germline-derived CDR1 and CDR2 are SGHVS and FQNEAQ. DNA for the CDR3: TGTGCCAGCAGCCTTTATTACAATGAGCAGTTCTTC. Its protein is CASSLYYNEQFF.

This chain connects TRBV7-3 to TRBJ2-4, with D tentatively TRBD1 (6 bases). Looked up from germline, CDR1 is SGHTA and CDR2 is FQGTGA. This CDR3 is 14 amino acids long. V was shortened by 5 bases and J by 8 bases, with 16 bases between the two germline ends. The chain's CDR3 is CASSPGAVRDIQYF. CDR3 nucleotide sequence: TGTGCCAGCAGCCCAGGGGCGGTACGCGACATTCAGTACTTC.

The rearrangement joins TRBV7-2 to TRBJ1-5; a possible D gene is TRBD1 (5 bases). Germline V gene data show CDR1 as SGHTA and CDR2 as FQGNSA. This CDR3 contains 18 residues. Trimming shortened V by 3 bases and J by 0 bases, and 18 bases separated the two germline ends. CDR3 region: CASSLRPDISYSNQPQHF. In DNA form, the CDR3 reads TGTGCCAGCAGCTTGAGACCGGACATAAGTTATAGCAATCAGCCCCAGCATTTT.

The chain recombines TRBV6-6 with TRBJ1-1; 8 nucleotides align to TRBD1. Germline V CDR1 and CDR2: MNHNY, SVGAGI (reference sequence). The V and J ends lost 6 bases and 4 bases, in that order; junction bases with no gene match: 10. The CDR3 loop spans 15 amino acids. The DNA of the CDR3 is TGTGCCAGCAGCGAAGGAACAGGGGGAGTCACTGAAGCTTTCTTT. Protein sequence: CASSEGTGGVTEAFF.

The DNA of the CDR3 is TGCGCCAGCAGCTCCTACAGGGACTCCTACGAGCAGTACTTC. It yields the protein CASSSYRDSYEQYF. V usage is TRBV5-1 and J usage is TRBJ2-7; D may be TRBD1 (6 bases). This CDR3 contains 14 residues. Germline V gene lookup returns CDR1 SGHRS and CDR2 YFSETQ. V lost 3 bases to trimming and J lost 0 bases, with 10 bases between them.

The chain is built from TRBV7-8 and TRBJ2-7; 11 bases are a match to TRBD1. The CDR3 length is 15 residues. V lost 6 bases to trimming and J lost 4 bases; unmatched junction nucleotides: 8. CDR1 and CDR2 from the germline V gene are SGHVS and FQNEAQ. The CDR3 bases are TGTGCCAGCAGTGATCCGGGACAGGGGGGGTACGAGCAGTACTTC. Its protein is CASSDPGQGGYEQYF.

The rearrangement uses TRBV7-9 and TRBJ2-7; 7 positions match TRBD1. From germline, CDR1 is SEHNR and CDR2 FQNEAQ (reference sequence). CDR3 length equals 15 residues. The ends lost 1 base at V and 6 bases at J; junction bases unmatched: 9. For the CDR3, the DNA is TGTGCCAGCAGCTTAGGTCAGGGGGTAGTGATCGAGCAGTACTTC. Amino acids: CASSLGQGVVIEQYF.

V is TRBV4-1 and J is TRBJ1-5, with D hard to call. Trimming took off 2 bases at V and 4 bases at J, with 18 bases between the two ends. Germline V gene data show CDR1 as MGHRA and CDR2 as YSYEKL. The CDR3 runs to 17 residues. The CDR3 coding sequence is TGCGCCAGCAGCCAACCCTACGCCCCTGTGGAGAATCAGCCCCAGCATTTT. Translation gives CASSQPYAPVENQPQHF.

The chain couples TRBV6-2 or TRBV6-3 to TRBJ2-5; D unresolved. Trimming shortened V by 2 bases and J by 1 base, and 8 bases separated the two germline ends. Germline loops: CDR1 MNHEY, CDR2 SVGEGT. This CDR3 contains 14 residues. The CDR3 reads CASSYPEIQETQYF. The CDR3, as DNA: TGTGCCAGCAGTTACCCGGAGATCCAAGAGACCCAGTACTTC.

The chain links TRBV5-5 to TRBJ2-5, with a possible D match to TRBD1 (6 bases). Germline values: CDR1 SGHKS, CDR2 YYEKEE (reference sequence). V was cut by 2 bases and J by 0 bases, with 11 bases left in between. The CDR3 is 15 amino acids. CDR3 nucleotides: TGTGCCAGCAGCTTCAGGGGACGGTACCAAGAGACCCAGTACTTC. The encoded protein is CASSFRGRYQETQYF.

This rearrangement joins TRBV4-2 to TRBJ1-4; 9 bases align to TRBD1. The junction had 12 bases not matched to a gene; V was cut back by 3 bases and J by 7 bases. Germline values: CDR1 LGHNA, CDR2 YNFKEQ. This CDR3 region has 17 residues. The DNA for the CDR3 is TGTGCCAGCAGCCAGATTACAACAGGGGGCGCCGGTGAAAAACTGTTTTTT. This codes for CASSQITTGGAGEKLFF.

This chain uses TRBV5-1 with TRBJ2-5, with 9 bases lining up with TRBD2. The CDR3 loop spans 13 amino acids. J was trimmed by 2 bases and V by 8 bases; bases with no gene match: 4. The germline gives CDR1 SGHRS, CDR2 YFSETQ. Here the CDR3 reads CASQRGEQETQYF. CDR3 coding DNA: TGCGCCAGTCAGCGGGGGGAGCAAGAGACCCAGTACTTC.

The CDR3 sequence: CASSSRGKTQHF. CDR3 bases: TGTGCCAGTAGTTCAAGGGGTAAGACCCAGCATTTT. The V call is TRBV19, the J call TRBJ1-5, with D maybe TRBD1 (5 bases). This CDR3 contains 12 residues. CDR1 LNHDA and CDR2 SQIVND come from the germline V gene (reference sequence). The V and J ends lost 5 bases and 11 bases respectively, with 13 bases between them.

The chain couples TRBV7-2 to TRBJ2-2; 7 bases line up with TRBD1. The CDR3 has 16 residues. V shed 1 base and J 0 bases; nucleotides not matched to a gene: 2. Germline values: CDR1 SGHTA, CDR2 FQGNSA. The CDR3 DNA sequence: TGTGCCAGCAGCTTAGGGGGGACAGCGAACACCGGGGAGCTGTTTTTT. This gives the protein CASSLGGTANTGELFF. The complete variable domain, with remaining parts taken from reference TRBV7-2 and TRBJ2-2, reads GAGVSQSPSNKVTEKGKDVELRCDPISGHTALYWYRQSLGQGLEFLIYFQGNSAPDKSGLPSDRFSAERTGGSVSTLTIQRTQQEDSAVYLCASSLGGTANTGELFFGEGSRLTVL.

This clone occurred once. The chain recombines TRBV19 with TRBJ1-3; the D gene is possibly TRBD1 (5 bases). CDR3 length equals 16 residues. Looked up from germline, CDR1 is LNHDA and CDR2 is SQIVND (reference sequence). V lost 7 bases and J lost 4, with 20 bases in between. For the CDR3, the DNA is TGTGCCAGTAACACCCCAGGCCAGGGTACGGGAAACACCATATATTTT. Amino acids: CASNTPGQGTGNTIYF.

J is TRBJ2-3 and V is TRBV5-6; 10 bases map to TRBD2. V dropped 4 bases and J dropped 3; count of bases not matched to a gene: 8. Germline CDR1 SGHDT, CDR2 YYEEEE. This CDR3 has 16 amino acids. The chain's CDR3 is CASSVVAGGRTDTQYF. The CDR3 bases are TGTGCCAGCAGCGTTGTAGCGGGGGGCCGTACAGATACGCAGTATTTT.